This TCR beta chain was retrieved from a study of T cell repertoires in cytomegalovirus infection. Study background: The study used recently identified HLA-C-restricted and well-studied HLA-B-restricted CMV epitopes. Both a matching HLA type and CMV infection were indicated by public TCR beta signatures.

TCRdb processed the reads anew with MiXCR; each CDR3 protein has one entry. The table includes about 770,000 distinct CDR3 sequences, about 27% detected once. With respect to this clonotype: Antigen: not known.

Points from the study as a whole: Carriage of CMV together with the relevant HLA was identifiable through cumulative public TCR beta family frequency. Predominance within the ex vivo response was attributable to HLA-C-restricted CMV-specific TCR beta clonotypes.

The V and J ends lost 5 bases and 6 bases, in that order; junction bases with no gene match: 10. Germline V gives CDR1 MNHEY, CDR2 SMNVEV (reference sequence). This CDR3 comprises 15 residues. This specimen consisted of cultured CD8+ T cells from PBMCs, obtained from culture after CMV antigen stimulation. The genes are TRBV27 and TRBJ2-1; TRBD2 matches at 7 bases. The clonotype was recovered from a human donor in good health (CMV status not recorded). Some clones in this sample may be carry-over from other donors' samples. DNA for the CDR3: TGTGCCAGCAGTGGACTAGGTTCGTCGGGCAATGAGCAGTTCTTC. It encodes CASSGLGSSGNEQFF.